The source of this T cell receptor beta chain is a study of vaccination and CD4 T cells after COVID-19. Turning to the study itself: Six men and four women formed the convalescents, two being Hispanic. Notes on the study in general: Analysis covered relatively few convalescent patients and lacked any early post-infection timepoints.

The count of this clonotype is one. What it binds is not known. Treatment reported: approximately 10-day PBMC culture with coronavirus spike peptide pools or control peptides (ViraFEST assay). ViraFEST sequenced TCRs after peptide-pool expansion of antigen-specific T cells. With the Oncomine TCR Beta short-read assay, DNA from cultured CD4+ T cells was sequenced. From cultured CD4+ T cells, genomic DNA was extracted. Using its own MiXCR run on the PCR reads, TCRdb lists one record per CDR3 protein. The sample consists of some 4,000 distinct CDR3 sequences, 38% of them appearing once. This clonotype was sampled from a human donor who had recovered from COVID-19. Sequencing used CD4+ T cells from blood, cultured in vitro.

The CDR3 protein is CASSAPRGRGGNTIYF. Here the CDR3 DNA reads TGTGCCAGTAGTGCACCCAGGGGGCGCGGTGGAAACACCATATATTTT. The chain employs TRBV19 and TRBJ1-3, with TRBD1 matching over 8 bases. Germline V lookup: CDR1 LNHDA, CDR2 SQIVND (reference sequence). V shed 5 bases and J 3 bases; nucleotides not matched to a gene: 9. There are 16 residues in the CDR3.